This TCR beta chain was sequenced during a study of T cells after yellow fever vaccination. Each CDR3 protein gets one entry after TCRdb re-called the 5' RACE reads with MiXCR. The sample consists of hundreds of thousands of distinct CDR3 sequences, around a tenth of them appearing once. The germline V gene has CDR1 MDHEN and CDR2 SYDVKM. Trimming removed 6 bases at V and 5 bases at J, with 13 bases between. This CDR3 comprises 13 residues. This rearrangement joins TRBV28 to TRBJ1-1, with a tentative D call TRBD1 (5 bases). This TCR was sampled from a man aged 18 to 30 who received the YFV17D yellow fever vaccine. Sequencing used PBMCs, obtained on the day of the first yellow fever vaccination. The CDR3 region is CASRPQDLTEAFF. CDR3 nucleotides: TGTGCCAGCAGACCACAGGATCTGACTGAAGCTTTCTTT.